This record covers a single T cell receptor (beta chain). Its antigen is undetermined. Arm-PCR of CDR3 regions and iRepertoire HTBI primers were the basis on which TCR beta libraries were built. TCRdb re-analysed the multiplex PCR reads in MiXCR, keeping a single row per CDR3 protein. In the table there are hundreds of thousands of distinct CDR3 sequences, around a sixth of which are singletons. The data belong to a study of regulatory T cells in long-lasting Graves disease. Overall study results and limits: Public clonotype sharing was higher in persistent than newly diagnosed patients. The study found TRBV28, TRBJ1-2 and TRBJ2-5 favored in persistent disease.

V was pared by 1 base and J by 2 bases, with 16 bases between. The V gene's germline CDR1 is DFQATT and CDR2 SNEGSKA (reference sequence). The CDR3 runs 16 residues. The sample's time point: newly diagnosed GD, antithyroid drugs for less than 3 months. Making the TCR library involved RNA that had been extracted from PBMCs. The V call is TRBV20-1, the J call TRBJ2-3, with unresolved D. The sequencing here drew on peripheral blood mononuclear cells (PBMCs), taken at new diagnosis, from a patient treated with antithyroid drugs. This TCR was sampled from a female donor with Graves disease. The CDR3 region is CSARGYFRAYTDTQYF. CDR3 sequence (DNA): TGCAGTGCTAGAGGCTACTTTCGGGCCTACACAGATACGCAGTATTTT.